One sample yielded the 21 T cell receptor beta chains listed below, sequenced in a study of monozygotic twins with inflammatory bowel disease. One entry per CDR3 protein, without DNA, is what TCRdb gives after re-calling the 5' RACE reads. This repertoire includes fewer than 450,000 distinct CDR3 sequences. The specimen was blood. All receptors come from a human donor with ulcerative colitis or Crohn's disease, or a healthy co-twin of an affected twin (not recorded which).

The CDR3 sequence: CASSKDRGAGELFF. The chain has TRBV19 and TRBJ2-2; no DNA is available, so the TRBD1 call from TCRdb remains unchecked. The CDR3 length is 14 residues. From germline, CDR1 is LNHDA and CDR2 SQIVND (reference sequence).

The chain uses TRBV13 and TRBJ2-5; TCRdb names TRBD1, which stays unverified in the absence of DNA. The germline V gene encodes CDR1 PRHDT and CDR2 FYEKMQ (reference sequence). The CDR3 is made up of 15 amino acids. The CDR3 reads CASSLGWGVQETQYF.

V usage is TRBV7-9 and J usage is TRBJ2-1; TCRdb calls TRBD2, which cannot be checked without DNA. This CDR3 region has 17 residues. Germline V gene lookup returns CDR1 SEHNR and CDR2 FQNEAQ (reference sequence). The CDR3 protein is CASSLGWQGKTYNEQFF. The full variable domain, with the rest looked up from reference TRBV7-9 and TRBJ2-1, is DTGVSQNPRHKITKRGQNVTFRCDPISEHNRLYWYRQTLGQGPEFLTYFQNEAQLEKSRLLSDRFSAERPKGSFSTLEIQRTEQGDSAMYLCASSLGWQGKTYNEQFFGPGTRLTVL.

V and J are TRBV4-2 and TRBJ2-7. Germline CDR1 reads LGHNA; CDR2 reads YNFKEQ. The CDR3 spans 15 residues. The CDR3 protein is CASSQTVGSSYEQYF.

The CDR3 spells CASNEGSNYEQYF. The gene calls are TRBV5-1 and TRBJ2-7; TCRdb's D gene call, TRBD2, goes unchecked for lack of DNA. Germline CDR1 reads SGHRS; CDR2 reads YFSETQ. This CDR3 contains 13 residues.

The rearrangement joins TRBV27 to TRBJ2-1; TCRdb's D call, TRBD1, is unchecked because there is no DNA. CDR1 is MNHEY, CDR2 SMNVEV, per germline (reference sequence). The CDR3 runs to 16 residues. The CDR3 is CASSFMTGTFDNEQFF.

The chain is built from TRBV7-8 and TRBJ1-1. Germline V gene sequence: CDR1 SGHVS, CDR2 FQNEAQ. This CDR3 is built from 16 residues. This CDR3 is CASIRLSGGTSTEAFF.

This CDR3 is CASSYSLGRTEAFF. The gene calls are TRBV6-5 and TRBJ1-1. The CDR3 has 14 amino acids. Germline lookup yields CDR1 MNHEY and CDR2 SVGAGI.

The chain employs TRBV12-3 or TRBV12-4 and TRBJ1-2; TCRdb names TRBD1, which stays unverified in the absence of DNA. The CDR3 runs 13 residues. This CDR3 reads CASSPRKGGGYTF.

The CDR3 loop is CASSFYHEQYF. V usage is TRBV12-3 or TRBV12-4 and J usage is TRBJ2-7. There are 11 residues in the CDR3.

The genes are TRBV12-3 or TRBV12-4 and TRBJ2-7; TCRdb calls TRBD1, which cannot be checked without DNA. The CDR3 has 13 residues. The CDR3 protein is CASSSPLGAEQYF.

The chain links TRBV12-3 or TRBV12-4 to TRBJ2-4. CDR3 length equals 12 residues. The CDR3: CASSLSKNIQYF.

The J gene is TRBJ2-7, the V gene TRBV28. This CDR3 spans 12 amino acids. Germline CDR1 is MDHEN and CDR2 is SYDVKM. This CDR3 is CATTRGPYEQYF.

The J gene is TRBJ2-7, the V gene TRBV2; TCRdb indicates TRBD2, and absent DNA this call remains unverified. This CDR3 contains 12 residues. Germline V gene sequence: CDR1 SNHLY, CDR2 FYNNEI. The CDR3 protein is CASSGEAYEQYF.

V gene TRBV5-1 combines with J gene TRBJ2-7. Germline values: CDR1 SGHRS, CDR2 YFSETQ. This CDR3 is built from 12 residues. CDR3 in amino acids: CASSLRTGEQYF.

This chain uses TRBV5-1 with TRBJ2-3; TCRdb proposes TRBD2, but this gene call is untestable without DNA. Germline V CDR1 and CDR2: SGHRS, YFSETQ. This CDR3 has 16 amino acids. CDR3 region: CASSFVSSGDTDTQYF.

This chain joins TRBV5-1 and TRBJ1-2; TCRdb's D call of TRBD1 is untestable without DNA. Germline CDR1 is SGHRS and CDR2 is YFSETQ. The CDR3 sequence is 15 residues long. CDR3 region: CASSQRQGASGGYTF.

V is TRBV19 and J is TRBJ2-5; TCRdb picks TRBD2, but there is no DNA to check that call. Germline V gene sequence: CDR1 LNHDA, CDR2 SQIVND (reference sequence). CDR3 length: 15 amino acids. The CDR3: CASSLRHGTEETQYF.

CDR3 amino acids: CASSLGQGRGTEAFF. The chain uses TRBV7-2 and TRBJ1-1; the D call of TRBD1 rests on TCRdb alone, since no DNA is present to check it. The germline V gene has CDR1 SGHTA and CDR2 FQGNSA. The CDR3 length is 15 residues.

This chain connects TRBV5-5 to TRBJ1-4. The V gene's germline CDR1 is SGHKS and CDR2 YYEKEE (reference sequence). This CDR3 region has 14 residues. CDR3 in amino acids: CASRPEGSNEKLFF.

The chain is built from TRBV5-1 and TRBJ2-1. Germline CDR1 and CDR2: SGHRS and YFSETQ. CDR3 length: 16 residues. The CDR3 region is CASSLDGMPTYNEHFF.